This T cell receptor beta chain is from a study of tumor-infiltrating lymphocytes in localized non-small cell lung cancer (dated by TCRdb to about 2021). Broadly, across the study: The cohort included patients whose samples were collected after neoadjuvant chemotherapy, as well as both smokers and never-smokers and several histologies. Flow cytometry, multiplex immunofluorescence, RNA-seq, exome sequencing and proteomics were applied to the same patients as TCR sequencing, which was one of several integrated assays. From each patient came resected tumor tissue plus uninvolved lung tissue from that same patient, and the uninvolved lung tissue was described as non-adjacent to the tumor. A total of over 45 patients were included in the paired tumor versus uninvolved lung comparison of immunoSEQ T-cell fraction. In total, the ICON cohort was made up of 150 or so surgical patients who had localized non-small cell lung cancer and whose tumors were resected.

Via the germline V gene, CDR1 is KGHSH and CDR2 LQKENI. The CDR3 spans 15 residues, from the cysteine through the phenylalanine. Just the 45-base CDR3 DNA is kept, in frame starting at base 1. The trim is 3 bases for V and 3 bases for J, with a gap of 15 bases between the germline ends. ICON enrollment began in 2016, and the last patient was enrolled in late 2018. From a subcohort of some 80 patients, fresh tumor and matched uninvolved tissue were collected for in-depth immune analyses, including TCR sequencing. TCR sequencing was performed on DNA isolated from bulk tissue, without cell sorting. TCR sequencing with the immunoSEQ assay provided the T-cell fraction in tumor and uninvolved lung tissue. The authors processed their data as follows. For survival analysis, patients were split into high (upper tertile) and low (lower two tertiles) T-cell fraction groups and compared by log-rank test. A signed-rank test was used to check for differences in T-cell fraction between paired tumor and uninvolved lung. TCRdb provides this immuneACCESS table in a form limited to in-frame rearrangements. Some clones are lacking; in checked studies, under half of them reflect an unresolved V gene, and why the rest are absent is not known. V and J calls and clone size are those listed in that table; D and trimming were worked out from the DNA. This sample gives under 25,000 clones in total; roughly 63% of them show up just once. The top ten clonotypes cover about 15% of the sample.

Beyond this particular receptor, the publication reports: Tumor T-cell fraction from TCR sequencing was not associated with recurrence-free survival (p = 0.61). Because different pieces of the same tissue were used for different assays, technical variation could not be separated from intratumor heterogeneity. Assay coverage varied across patients depending on available tissue quantity, so only a subset of the cohort had TCR sequencing. Consistent with immunofluorescence CD3 counts, TCRbeta sequencing supported greater T cell infiltration in tumors than in uninvolved lung tissue. No difference in TCR-derived T-cell fraction was observed between the flow cytometry-defined immunotypes IM1 (good prognosis) and IM2 (poor prognosis).

A remark on this clone: Its antigen remains undetermined. Nothing much larger sits one base from this clone, and base qualities are not available.

Here the chain combines TRBV18 and TRBJ2-7, with the identity of the D gene unclear. The origin of this receptor is a human donor with non-small cell lung cancer. Sequenced input: lung tumor tissue. The CDR3 is CASSPASLTVYEQYF. The nucleotide sequence reads TGTGCCAGCTCACCCGCCTCCCTCACCGTCTACGAGCAGTACTTC.